The T cell receptor beta chain described here comes from a study of T cell repertoires in aging, cancer and after chemotherapy. Overall study: Repeat sampling of healthy donors over several months to years showed clear clonal overlap.

Germline V gives CDR1 MNHEY, CDR2 SVGEGT. This CDR3 has 18 residues. The V and J ends lost 0 bases and 0 bases, in that order; junction bases with no gene match: 8. Note on this clonotype: Its target is not known.

General observations from the study: In healthy donors, age-related TCR diversity loss mainly reflected lost richness. Compared with age-matched healthy donors, untreated hematological or solid cancer patients showed higher blood TCR clonality.

Rearranged V-D-J TRB sequences were amplified with a mixed TRB-A/B primer pool. TCRdb ran MiXCR on the multiplex PCR reads and lists one entry per CDR3 protein. The data show just under 6,500 distinct CDR3 sequences, 35% seen once. TCR beta rearrangements were amplified from peripheral blood genomic DNA. Sequencing was carried out using blood. This clonotype was obtained from a human donor in good health. This chain joins TRBV6-2 or TRBV6-3 and TRBJ1-5; 7 nucleotides align to TRBD1. CDR3 residues: CASSYSSNRGYSNQPQHF. CDR3 nucleotides: TGTGCCAGCAGTTACTCGAGTAACAGGGGTTATAGCAATCAGCCCCAGCATTTT.